This T cell receptor beta chain was sequenced in a study of vaccination effects on CD4 cells after COVID-19. Turning to the study itself: Vaccine administered to participants consisted of two doses of either BNT162b2 or mRNA-1273.

Worth noting for this clone: The antigen is unknown.

Viral peptide pool expansion of antigen-specific CD4+ T cells preceded sequencing in the ViraFEST assay. Following a roughly ten-day culture, CD4+ T cells were purified. Vaccinated recipients, who were negative for nucleocapsid antibodies, had no history of SARS-CoV-2 infection. PBMC cultures contained two million cells per well, 10 IU/ml IL-2 and roughly 9.5 ug/ml peptides. Half-medium exchanges with IL-2 medium took place on days 3 and 7. TCRdb's copy holds only in-frame clones and misses some; the assay was immunoSEQ multiplex PCR. Of about 61,000 clones in the sample, about four fifths are singletons; the top ten hold more than 2%. The CDR3 runs 12 residues. Germline V lookup: CDR1 MGHDK, CDR2 SYGVNS. V shed 6 bases and J shed 8 bases, with 13 bases lying between them.

Sequenced here: CD4+ T cells from PBMCs cultured with HCoV-229E spike peptides, sampled before COVID-19 vaccination. The clonotype was recovered from a human donor who received a COVID-19 vaccine. This sequence joins TRBV25-1 and TRBJ1-2; D unclear. CDR3 coding DNA: TGTGCCAGCAGCGGGTGGACGGAGGGCTACACCTTC. Translated, it gives CASSGWTEGYTF.